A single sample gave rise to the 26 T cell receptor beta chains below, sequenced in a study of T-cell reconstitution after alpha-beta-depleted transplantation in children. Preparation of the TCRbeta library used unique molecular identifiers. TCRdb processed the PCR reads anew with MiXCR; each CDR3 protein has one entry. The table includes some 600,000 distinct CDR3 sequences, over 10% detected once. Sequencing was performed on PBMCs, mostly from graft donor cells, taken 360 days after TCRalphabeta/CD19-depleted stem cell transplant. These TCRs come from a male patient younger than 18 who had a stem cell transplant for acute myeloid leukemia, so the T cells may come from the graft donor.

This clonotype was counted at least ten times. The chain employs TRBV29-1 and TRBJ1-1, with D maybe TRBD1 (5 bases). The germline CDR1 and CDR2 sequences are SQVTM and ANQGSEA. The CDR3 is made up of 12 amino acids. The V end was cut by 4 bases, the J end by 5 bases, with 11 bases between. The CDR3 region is CSVGAGITEAFF. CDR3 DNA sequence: TGCAGCGTTGGGGCAGGGATAACTGAAGCTTTCTTT.

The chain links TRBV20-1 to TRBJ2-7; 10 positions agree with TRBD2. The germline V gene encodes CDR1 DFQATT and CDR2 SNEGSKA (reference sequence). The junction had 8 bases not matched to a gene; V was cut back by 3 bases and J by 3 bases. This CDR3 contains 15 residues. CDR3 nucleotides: TGCAGTGCTAGGGCCGAGCTAGCGGGAGTCTACGAGCAGTACTTC. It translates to CSARAELAGVYEQYF.

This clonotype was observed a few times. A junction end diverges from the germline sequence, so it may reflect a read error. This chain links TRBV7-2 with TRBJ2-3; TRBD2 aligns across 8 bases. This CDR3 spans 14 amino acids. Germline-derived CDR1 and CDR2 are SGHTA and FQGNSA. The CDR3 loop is CASSIAGTTDTQYF. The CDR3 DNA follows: TGTGCCAGCAGCATAGCGGGGACCACAGATACGCAGTATTTT.

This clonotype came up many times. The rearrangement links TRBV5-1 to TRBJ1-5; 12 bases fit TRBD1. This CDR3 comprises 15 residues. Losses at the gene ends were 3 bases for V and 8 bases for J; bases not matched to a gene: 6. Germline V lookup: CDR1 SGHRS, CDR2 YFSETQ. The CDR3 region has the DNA TGCGCCAGCAGCTATGGGACAGGGGGCGATGAGCCCCAGCATTTT. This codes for CASSYGTGGDEPQHF.

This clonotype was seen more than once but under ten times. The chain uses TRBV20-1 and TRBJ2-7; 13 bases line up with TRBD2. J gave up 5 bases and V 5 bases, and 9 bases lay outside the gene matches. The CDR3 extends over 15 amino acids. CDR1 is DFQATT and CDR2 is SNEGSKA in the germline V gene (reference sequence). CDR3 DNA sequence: TGCAGTGCTTGGACTAGCGGGAGTTTGTCCCACGAGCAGTACTTC. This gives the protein CSAWTSGSLSHEQYF.

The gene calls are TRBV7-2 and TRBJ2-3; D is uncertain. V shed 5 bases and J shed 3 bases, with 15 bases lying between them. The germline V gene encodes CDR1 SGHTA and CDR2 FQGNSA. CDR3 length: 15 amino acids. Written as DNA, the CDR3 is TGTGCCAGCAGCCGGCTTCAAGTGGGGACAGATACGCAGTATTTT. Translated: CASSRLQVGTDTQYF.

CDR3 sequence: CASRLVPTDQPQHF. CDR3 bases: TGTGCAAGTCGCTTAGTACCAACAGATCAGCCCCAGCATTTT. The rearrangement joins TRBV12-2 to TRBJ1-5. TRBV12-2 constitutes a pseudogene. CDR3 length: 14 residues.

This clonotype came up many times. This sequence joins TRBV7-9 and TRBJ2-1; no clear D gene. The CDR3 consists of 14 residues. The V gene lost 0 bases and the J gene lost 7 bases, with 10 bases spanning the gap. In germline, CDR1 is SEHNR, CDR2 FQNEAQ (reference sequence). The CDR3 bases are TGTGCCAGCAGCTTAGCCCCTCCGCGGAATGAGCAGTTCTTC. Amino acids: CASSLAPPRNEQFF.

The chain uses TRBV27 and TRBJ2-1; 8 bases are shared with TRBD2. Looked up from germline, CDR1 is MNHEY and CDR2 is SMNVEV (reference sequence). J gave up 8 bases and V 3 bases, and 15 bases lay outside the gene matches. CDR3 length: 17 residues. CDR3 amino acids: CASSFLLLAALGYEQFF. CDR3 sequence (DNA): TGTGCCAGCAGTTTCCTGTTACTAGCGGCCCTTGGGTATGAGCAGTTCTTC.

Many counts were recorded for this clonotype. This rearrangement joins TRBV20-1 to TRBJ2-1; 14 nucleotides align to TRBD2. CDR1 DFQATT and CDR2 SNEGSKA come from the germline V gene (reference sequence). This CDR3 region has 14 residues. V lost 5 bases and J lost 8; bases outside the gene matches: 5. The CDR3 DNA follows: TGCAGTGCTCTGACTAGCGGGAGGGAGTATGAGCAGTTCTTC. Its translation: CSALTSGREYEQFF.

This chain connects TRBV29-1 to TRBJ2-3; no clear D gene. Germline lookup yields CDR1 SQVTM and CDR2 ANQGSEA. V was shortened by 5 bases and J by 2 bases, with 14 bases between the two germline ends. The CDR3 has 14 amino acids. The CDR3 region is CSVFVTAITDTQYF. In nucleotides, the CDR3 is TGCAGCGTTTTTGTAACGGCCATCACAGATACGCAGTATTTT.

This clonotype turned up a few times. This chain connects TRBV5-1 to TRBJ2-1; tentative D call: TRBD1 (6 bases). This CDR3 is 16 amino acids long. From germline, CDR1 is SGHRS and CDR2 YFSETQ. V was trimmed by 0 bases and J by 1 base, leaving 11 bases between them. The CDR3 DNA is TGCGCCAGCAGCTTGGAGGTACAGGGATCCTACAATGAGCAGTTCTTC. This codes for CASSLEVQGSYNEQFF. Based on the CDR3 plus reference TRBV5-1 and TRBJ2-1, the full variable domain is KAGVTQTPRYLIKTRGQQVTLSCSPISGHRSVSWYQQTPGQGLQFLFEYFSETQRNKGNFPGRFSGRQFSNSRSEMNVSTLELGDSALYLCASSLEVQGSYNEQFFGPGTRLTVL.

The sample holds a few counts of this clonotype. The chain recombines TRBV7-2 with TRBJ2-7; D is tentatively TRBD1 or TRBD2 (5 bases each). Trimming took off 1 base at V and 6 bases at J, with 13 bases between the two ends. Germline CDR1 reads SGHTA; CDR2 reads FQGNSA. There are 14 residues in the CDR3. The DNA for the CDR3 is TGTGCCAGCAGCTTAGGGTGCAGGGAGTGCGAGCAGTACTTC. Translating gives CASSLGCRECEQYF.

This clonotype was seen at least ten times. Here the CDR3 reads CSVAGTVSYEQYF. CDR3 DNA: TGCAGCGTGGCGGGGACGGTTTCCTACGAGCAGTACTTC. The rearrangement links TRBV29-1 to TRBJ2-7; maybe TRBD2 (6 bases). The germline CDR1 and CDR2 sequences are SQVTM and ANQGSEA. V lost 6 bases, J lost 1 base, and 13 bases lay in between. This CDR3 spans 13 amino acids.

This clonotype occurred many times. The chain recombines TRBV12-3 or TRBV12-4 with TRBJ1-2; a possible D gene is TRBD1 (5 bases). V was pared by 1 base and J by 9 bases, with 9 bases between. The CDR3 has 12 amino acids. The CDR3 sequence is CASSLGRESYTF. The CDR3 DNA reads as TGTGCCAGCAGTTTAGGCAGGGAGAGCTACACCTTC.

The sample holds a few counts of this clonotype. CDR3 protein: CSVAGRVRETQYF. In DNA form, the CDR3 reads TGCAGCGTTGCGGGCAGGGTCCGCGAGACCCAGTACTTC. The chain combines TRBV29-1 with TRBJ2-5; TRBD1 might be the D (5 bases). The V and J ends lost 4 bases and 5 bases respectively, with 14 bases between them. The CDR3 contains 13 residues. Germline values: CDR1 SQVTM, CDR2 ANQGSEA.

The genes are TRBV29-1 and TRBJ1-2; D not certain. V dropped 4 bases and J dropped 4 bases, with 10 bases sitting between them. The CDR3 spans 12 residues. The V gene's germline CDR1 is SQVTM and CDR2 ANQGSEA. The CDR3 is CSVAGGVYGYTF. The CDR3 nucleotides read TGCAGCGTTGCCGGCGGGGTCTATGGCTACACCTTC.

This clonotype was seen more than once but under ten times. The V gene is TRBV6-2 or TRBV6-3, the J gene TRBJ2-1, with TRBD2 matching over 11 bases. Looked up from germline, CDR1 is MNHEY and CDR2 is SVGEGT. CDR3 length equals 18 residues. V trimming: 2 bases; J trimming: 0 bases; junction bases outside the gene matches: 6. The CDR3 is CASSYLAGGSSSYNEQFF. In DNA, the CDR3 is TGTGCCAGCAGTTACCTAGCGGGAGGATCTAGCTCCTACAATGAGCAGTTCTTC.

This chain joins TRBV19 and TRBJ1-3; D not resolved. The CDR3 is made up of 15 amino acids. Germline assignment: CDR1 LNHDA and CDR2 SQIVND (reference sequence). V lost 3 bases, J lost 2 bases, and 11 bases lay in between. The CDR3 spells CASSIPPVPGNTIYF. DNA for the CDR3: TGTGCCAGTAGTATCCCGCCGGTTCCTGGAAACACCATATATTTT.

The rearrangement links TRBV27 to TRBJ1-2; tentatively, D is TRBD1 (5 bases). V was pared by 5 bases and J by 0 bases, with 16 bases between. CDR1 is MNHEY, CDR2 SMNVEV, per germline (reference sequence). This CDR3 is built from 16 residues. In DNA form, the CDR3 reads TGTGCCAGCAGTCCCACAGGAAGCACAGCTAACTATGGCTACACCTTC. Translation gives CASSPTGSTANYGYTF.

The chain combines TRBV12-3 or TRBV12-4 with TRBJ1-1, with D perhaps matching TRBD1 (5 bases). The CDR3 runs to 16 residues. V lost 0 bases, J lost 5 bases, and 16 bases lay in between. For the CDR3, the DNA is TGTGCCAGCAGTTTAGCGGCAGGGCTAACGGGAACTGAAGCTTTCTTT. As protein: CASSLAAGLTGTEAFF.

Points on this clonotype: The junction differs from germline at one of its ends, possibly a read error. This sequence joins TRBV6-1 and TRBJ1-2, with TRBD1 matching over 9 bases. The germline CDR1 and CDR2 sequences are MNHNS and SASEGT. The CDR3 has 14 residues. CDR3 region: CASRAWDREDGYTF. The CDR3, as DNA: TGTGCCAGCAGAGCCTGGGACAGGGAGGATGGCTATACCTTC.

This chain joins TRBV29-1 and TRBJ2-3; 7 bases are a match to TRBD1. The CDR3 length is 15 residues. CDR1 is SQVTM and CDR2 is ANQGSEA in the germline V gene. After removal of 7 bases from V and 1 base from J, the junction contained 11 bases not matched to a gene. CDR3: CSALGGGRGTDTQYF. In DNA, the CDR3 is TGCAGCGCCCTAGGGGGCGGCAGGGGCACAGATACGCAGTATTTT.

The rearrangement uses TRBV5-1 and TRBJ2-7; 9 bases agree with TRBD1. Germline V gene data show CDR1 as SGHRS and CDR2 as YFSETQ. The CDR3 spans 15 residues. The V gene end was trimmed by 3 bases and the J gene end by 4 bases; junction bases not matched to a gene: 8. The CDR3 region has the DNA TGCGCCAGCAGCTGGGGCGGGACAGGGCGATACGAGCAGTACTTC. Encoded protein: CASSWGGTGRYEQYF.

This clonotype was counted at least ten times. In DNA form, the CDR3 reads TGCAGTGCTAGAAGCCGCGGGGACTATGGCTACACCTTC. Protein sequence: CSARSRGDYGYTF. V usage is TRBV20-1 and J usage is TRBJ1-2; D is unresolved. V lost 2 bases, J lost 3 bases, and 10 bases lay in between. The CDR3 length is 13 residues. Germline CDR1 is DFQATT and CDR2 is SNEGSKA (reference sequence).

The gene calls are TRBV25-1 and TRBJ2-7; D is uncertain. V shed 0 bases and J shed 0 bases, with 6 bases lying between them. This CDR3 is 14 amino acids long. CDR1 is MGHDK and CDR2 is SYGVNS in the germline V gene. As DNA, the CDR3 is TGTGCCAGCAGTGAATATTCACTCTCCTACGAGCAGTACTTC. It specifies CASSEYSLSYEQYF.